This T cell receptor beta chain was captured by sequencing in a study of neurological immune-mediated disorders. Time point meaning: longitudinal time-point 2. One entry per CDR3 protein, called by TCRdb with MiXCR from the 5' RACE reads. The data contain about 90,000 distinct CDR3 sequences, approximately 13% of them singletons. The table lists this clonotype with many counts. The CDR3 runs 18 residues. Germline V gives CDR1 MDHEN, CDR2 SYDVKM. Deletions cut 7 bases from V and 1 base from J, with 20 bases between. The source material was PBMCs. The receptor was isolated from a female donor with HTLV-1-associated myelopathy (HAM/TSP). The V call is TRBV28, the J call TRBJ2-6, with a tentative D call TRBD2 (5 bases). The CDR3 loop reads CASIEGGRARSGANVLTF. The CDR3 DNA reads TGTGCCAGCATCGAAGGAGGCAGAGCCCGTTCTGGGGCCAACGTCCTGACTTTC.